The sequence of this TCR beta chain was determined in a study of regulatory T cells in long-lasting Graves disease. Study summary: Over-5-year antithyroid drug use with positive TSH receptor antibodies defined persistent Graves' disease in the study. Study-wide results and limits: Between persistent patients, around 2,900 public clonotypes were shared, exceeding the approximately 940 shared between new patients. Only peripheral blood was studied, not thyroid tissue.

With iRepertoire HTBI primers and Arm-PCR of CDR3 regions, TCR beta libraries were built. TCRdb reprocessed the multiplex PCR reads with MiXCR, giving one entry per CDR3 protein. The sample yields 300,000 to 350,000 distinct CDR3 sequences, 15% to 20% seen once. Trimming stripped 2 bases from V and 1 base from J, with 11 bases between. Germline assignment: CDR1 MNHEY and CDR2 SVGAGI. The CDR3 loop spans 15 amino acids. At least ten counts were recorded for this clonotype. No antigen is known for it. Time point: persistent/refractory GD, antithyroid drugs over 5 years with positive TRAb. After RNA was extracted from PBMCs, the TCR library was made from it. Peripheral blood, approximately 9 milliliters per patient, was collected in EDTA tubes.

The origin of this receptor is a female donor with Graves disease. The material was peripheral blood mononuclear cells (PBMCs), obtained when the disease was refractory, from a patient treated with antithyroid drugs. This sequence joins TRBV6-5 and TRBJ1-1; no clear D. The CDR3 coding sequence is TGTGCCAGCAGTTACGCGTATCGCGGGAACACTGAAGCTTTCTTT. The encoded protein is CASSYAYRGNTEAFF.